Below, 29 T cell receptor beta chains from the same sample are listed, as sequenced in a study of blood T cell repertoires in COVID-19. Sequencing used immunoSEQ multiplex PCR; TCRdb keeps in-frame clones, though not all of them. The data contain around 450,000 clones, 87% of them singletons. The sequenced material came from PBMCs or T cells enriched from blood (not recorded which). The source is a woman aged 18 to 35 with acute COVID-19.

The CDR3 region is CASSLTGGHGEQYF. In DNA form, the CDR3 reads TGTGCCAGCAGTTTGACAGGGGGCCATGGGGAGCAGTACTTC. This chain connects TRBV6-5 to TRBJ2-7; 10 positions agree with TRBD1. The CDR3 is 14 amino acids. Germline assignment: CDR1 MNHEY and CDR2 SVGAGI. J was trimmed by 7 bases and V by 4 bases; bases with no gene match: 7.

The chain recombines TRBV5-4 with TRBJ1-4, with TRBD1 as a possible D gene (6 bases). CDR1 is SGHNT and CDR2 is YYREEE in the germline V gene (reference sequence). Trimming stripped 0 bases from V and 5 bases from J, with 11 bases between. This CDR3 is built from 15 residues. For the CDR3, the DNA is TGTGCCAGCAGCTTGGGGACAGAACGAAATGAAAAACTGTTTTTT. This encodes CASSLGTERNEKLFF.

CDR3 amino acids: CASSEHRGNQETQYF. In DNA, the CDR3 is TGTGCCAGCAGTGAGCACAGGGGGAACCAAGAGACCCAGTACTTC. This sequence joins TRBV25-1 and TRBJ2-5; 8 positions match TRBD1. Germline V lookup: CDR1 MGHDK, CDR2 SYGVNS. V was pared by 3 bases and J by 0 bases, with 3 bases of the junction left unmatched. This CDR3 has 15 amino acids.

The V and J genes are TRBV5-1 and TRBJ1-5; 8 bases fit TRBD1. Per the germline V gene, CDR1 is SGHRS and CDR2 is YFSETQ. J lost 5 bases, V lost 2 bases, and 6 bases had no gene match. CDR3 size: 15 residues. Written as DNA, the CDR3 is TGCGCCAGCAGCTTTAGAACAGGGGGGGATCAGCCCCAGCATTTT. Protein sequence: CASSFRTGGDQPQHF.

The V gene is TRBV19, the J gene TRBJ1-2, with D perhaps TRBD1 (6 bases). The CDR3 runs 13 residues. The ends were cut back, 3 bases at V and 4 bases at J, with 9 bases in the middle. Germline-derived CDR1 and CDR2 are LNHDA and SQIVND (reference sequence). In DNA form, the CDR3 reads TGTGCCAGTAGTATGTCGACAGGCTATGGCTACACCTTC. This gives the protein CASSMSTGYGYTF.

V and J are TRBV19 and TRBJ2-2, with 9 bases identical to TRBD2. CDR1 is LNHDA, CDR2 SQIVND, per germline (reference sequence). V was clipped by 8 bases and J by 10 bases; unmatched bases: 8. The CDR3 spans 13 residues. CDR3 bases: TGTGCCAGTTGCACTAGCGGGTACGCGGAGCTGTTTTTT. It codes for CASCTSGYAELFF.

The chain recombines TRBV7-2 with TRBJ2-5, with D perhaps TRBD2 (5 bases). This CDR3 spans 14 amino acids. The germline CDR1 and CDR2 sequences are SGHTA and FQGNSA. V lost 2 bases to trimming and J lost 2 bases, with 9 bases between them. DNA for the CDR3: TGTGCCAGCAGCTTATTCGGGAATCAAGAGACCCAGTACTTC. It specifies CASSLFGNQETQYF.

The rearrangement joins TRBV29-1 to TRBJ1-4; D not resolved. The CDR3 has 12 amino acids. Looked up from germline, CDR1 is SQVTM and CDR2 is ANQGSEA. V was pared by 0 bases and J by 8 bases, with 7 bases between. This CDR3 is CSVEDRREKLFF. CDR3 sequence (DNA): TGCAGCGTTGAAGACAGGAGGGAAAAACTGTTTTTT.

This clone was observed a handful of times. This chain uses TRBV6-1 with TRBJ1-1; perhaps TRBD1 as D (6 bases). V gave up 3 bases and J gave up 3 bases, with 11 bases separating them. This CDR3 contains 14 residues. Germline CDR1 and CDR2: MNHNS and SASEGT. CDR3 DNA: TGTGCCAGCAGTGACAGGGAGGGGGACACTGAAGCTTTCTTT. Amino acid sequence: CASSDREGDTEAFF.

This chain links TRBV5-6 with TRBJ2-7, with 9 bases matching TRBD2. CDR1 SGHDT and CDR2 YYEEEE come from the germline V gene. After removal of 0 bases from V and 1 base from J, the junction contained 2 bases not matched to a gene. The CDR3 extends over 15 amino acids. CDR3 nucleotides: TGTGCCAGCAGCTTGGGTAGCGGGAGATCCTACGAGCAGTACTTC. It translates to CASSLGSGRSYEQYF.

This clone was seen just once. The rearrangement links TRBV5-4 to TRBJ2-1; D is ambiguous. The V end lost 2 bases, the J end lost 8 bases, and 5 bases lay between the germline ends. The germline V gene has CDR1 SGHNT and CDR2 YYREEE (reference sequence). The CDR3 consists of 11 residues. CDR3 residues: CASSLAYEQFF. The CDR3 DNA follows: TGTGCCAGCAGCTTAGCTTATGAGCAGTTCTTC.

This chain joins TRBV5-5 and TRBJ2-7; 9 bases match TRBD1. CDR1 SGHKS and CDR2 YYEKEE come from the germline V gene (reference sequence). Trimming took 3 bases from V and 2 from J; bases not matched to a gene: 3. This CDR3 has 14 amino acids. The chain's CDR3 is CASSWGTGPYEQYF. The CDR3 DNA follows: TGTGCCAGCAGCTGGGGGACAGGGCCCTACGAGCAGTACTTC. The full variable domain, rest sourced from reference TRBV5-5 and TRBJ2-7, is DAGVTQSPTHLIKTRGQQVTLRCSPISGHKSVSWYQQVLGQGPQFIFQYYEKEERGRGNFPDRFSARQFPNYSSELNVNALLLGDSALYLCASSWGTGPYEQYFGPGTRLTVT.

This clone was seen a few times. The genes are TRBV3-1 (or the pseudogene TRBV3-2) and TRBJ2-2, with TRBD2 matching 11 bases. The J segment lost 5 bases and the V segment lost 5 bases, leaving 7 bases of the junction unmatched. Germline V gene data show CDR1 as LGHDT and CDR2 as YNNKEL (reference sequence). The CDR3 contains 16 residues. As DNA, the CDR3 is TGTGCCAGCAGCGACCTAGCGGGGGGTGGAACCGGGGAGCTGTTTTTT. This sequence encodes CASSDLAGGGTGELFF.

The J gene is TRBJ1-3, the V gene TRBV28, with D possibly TRBD1 on 5 matching bases. V dropped 6 bases and J dropped 2 bases, with 11 bases sitting between them. CDR3 size: 14 residues. Germline values: CDR1 MDHEN, CDR2 SYDVKM. The CDR3 sequence: CASSPGGAGNTIYF. In DNA, the CDR3 is TGTGCCAGCAGCCCGGGAGGGGCTGGAAACACCATATATTTT.

The J gene is TRBJ1-4, the V gene TRBV27; TRBD1 matches at 7 bases. Germline V gene sequence: CDR1 MNHEY, CDR2 SMNVEV (reference sequence). Trimming cost V 4 bases and J 10 bases; bases outside gene matches: 12. The CDR3 consists of 15 residues. Written as DNA, the CDR3 is TGTGCCAGCAGTTCCCTGACAGGGCGGGTCCGAAAACTGTTTTTT. As protein: CASSSLTGRVRKLFF.

The rearrangement links TRBV10-3 to TRBJ1-4; perhaps TRBD1 as D (6 bases). Germline V gives CDR1 ENHRY, CDR2 SYGVKD. There are 13 residues in the CDR3. V gave up 7 bases and J gave up 4 bases, with 10 bases separating them. The CDR3 nucleotides read TGTGCCATCAAGGGGGTGGGTAATGAAAAACTGTTTTTT. It is translated as CAIKGVGNEKLFF.

This clone was recorded only once. The rearrangement joins TRBV10-1 to TRBJ1-1; perhaps TRBD1 as D (5 bases). Germline CDR1 and CDR2: WNHNN and SYGVQD (reference sequence). The V and J ends lost 10 bases and 3 bases respectively, with 12 bases between them. CDR3 size: 12 residues. The CDR3, as DNA: TGCGCCACCAAAGGGGTAGACACTGAAGCTTTCTTT. This codes for CATKGVDTEAFF.

V and J are TRBV19 and TRBJ2-3; D is perhaps TRBD1 (6 bases). Germline loops: CDR1 LNHDA, CDR2 SQIVND (reference sequence). V shed 3 bases and J shed 8 bases, with 12 bases lying between them. The CDR3 runs 13 residues. The CDR3 nucleotides read TGTGCCAGTAGTATCTCGCAGGGGAGTACGCAGTATTTT. Translating it yields CASSISQGSTQYF.

The chain uses TRBV24-1 and TRBJ1-4; D gene unclear. V was cut by 3 bases and J by 5 bases, with 3 bases left in between. The CDR3 length is 12 residues. Germline CDR1 reads KGHDR; CDR2 reads SFDVKD. For the CDR3, the DNA is TGTGCCACCAGTGATCAAAATGAAAAACTGTTTTTT. The encoded protein is CATSDQNEKLFF.

Only a few counts were recorded for this clone. V gene TRBV24-1 combines with J gene TRBJ1-4; D perhaps matches TRBD1 (6 bases). V lost 0 bases and J lost 6, with 13 bases in between. The CDR3 loop spans 16 amino acids. Germline V gene sequence: CDR1 KGHDR, CDR2 SFDVKD. As DNA, the CDR3 is TGTGCCACCAGTGATTTGGAAAGGGGGGGGGATGAAAAACTGTTTTTT. As protein: CATSDLERGGDEKLFF.

The table lists this clone with a few counts. The CDR3 here is CASSPPGQGEAFF. The CDR3 DNA sequence: TGTGCCAGCAGTCCTCCGGGACAGGGAGAAGCTTTCTTT. The chain joins TRBV27 to TRBJ1-1, with 9 nucleotides matching TRBD1. The CDR3 is made up of 13 amino acids. The V gene's germline CDR1 is MNHEY and CDR2 SMNVEV (reference sequence). Trimming cost V 5 bases and J 8 bases; bases outside gene matches: 6.

V usage is TRBV6-1 and J usage is TRBJ1-4, with D uncertain. Germline V CDR1 and CDR2: MNHNS, SASEGT. This CDR3 comprises 14 residues. The V and J ends lost 2 bases and 5 bases respectively, with 9 bases between them. In nucleotides, the CDR3 is TGTGCCAGCAGTGAATTACTGATGAATGAAAAACTGTTTTTT. Translating it yields CASSELLMNEKLFF.

This rearrangement joins TRBV11-2 to TRBJ2-1, with TRBD1 matching over 10 bases. With V trimmed by 5 bases and J by 6 bases, 7 bases remained unmatched. The CDR3 loop spans 15 amino acids. Germline CDR1 is SGHAT and CDR2 is FQNNGV. Here the CDR3 DNA reads TGTGCCAGCAGCCAGGGACAGGGGTTTGGCAATGAGCAGTTCTTC. This translates into CASSQGQGFGNEQFF.

This sequence joins TRBV7-2 and TRBJ2-7, with 7 bases fitting TRBD1. This CDR3 is built from 13 residues. J was trimmed by 3 bases and V by 4 bases; bases with no gene match: 3. The V gene's germline CDR1 is SGHTA and CDR2 FQGNSA. CDR3 in amino acids: CASSSTGVYEQYF. The CDR3, as DNA: TGTGCCAGCAGCTCCACAGGGGTCTACGAGCAGTACTTC.

The chain recombines TRBV3-1 (or the pseudogene TRBV3-2) with TRBJ1-2; the D gene is possibly TRBD1 (6 bases). CDR1 is LGHDT, CDR2 YNNKEL, per germline (reference sequence). Trimming took off 1 base at V and 5 bases at J, with 20 bases between the two ends. There are 17 residues in the CDR3. CDR3 nucleotide sequence: TGTGCCAGCAGCCAAGTAACGACAGGCCCCCTTCCTTATGGCTACACCTTC. Translated: CASSQVTTGPLPYGYTF.

As DNA, the CDR3 is TGTGCCAGCAGTTTAGAGAACAGTCCGAATTCACCCCTCCACTTT. This sequence encodes CASSLENSPNSPLHF. This chain uses TRBV28 with TRBJ1-6; no clear D gene. Per the germline V gene, CDR1 is MDHEN and CDR2 is SYDVKM. Between the trimmed V and J ends, which lost 2 bases and 7 bases, there was a span of 12 bases. The CDR3 runs to 15 residues.

Written as DNA, the CDR3 is TGTGCCAGCAGCCAAGATGCGAGACAAGAGACGGCCCAGTACTTC. Translated, it gives CASSQDARQETAQYF. V usage is TRBV3-1 (or the pseudogene TRBV3-2) and J usage is TRBJ2-5; D remains ambiguous. V was shortened by 0 bases and J by 9 bases, with 17 bases between the two germline ends. CDR3 length: 15 amino acids. CDR1 and CDR2 from the germline V gene are LGHDT and YNNKEL (reference sequence).

This chain uses TRBV2 with TRBJ1-1; 7 nucleotides match TRBD1. This CDR3 comprises 14 residues. Per the germline V gene, CDR1 is SNHLY and CDR2 is FYNNEI. The V segment lost 6 bases and the J segment 5 bases; nucleotides outside the gene matches: 9. CDR3 protein: CASRLRTGDTEAFF. The CDR3 bases are TGTGCCAGCAGACTACGAACAGGGGATACTGAAGCTTTCTTT. Using reference TRBV2 and TRBJ1-1 for the parts outside the CDR3, the full variable domain is EPEVTQTPSHQVTQMGQEVILRCVPISNHLYFYWYRQILGQKVEFLVSFYNNEISEKSEIFDDQFSVERPDGSNFTLKIRSTKLEDSAMYFCASRLRTGDTEAFFGQGTRLTVV.

The V gene is TRBV7-2, the J gene TRBJ1-4, with D possibly TRBD1 on 6 matching bases. The germline CDR1 and CDR2 sequences are SGHTA and FQGNSA. The CDR3 has 15 residues. Trimming pared 3 bases from V and 7 bases from J, leaving 15 bases between. The CDR3 DNA is TGTGCCAGCAGCTTCGAGGGGGAATTCTCTGAAAAACTGTTTTTT. Protein sequence: CASSFEGEFSEKLFF.